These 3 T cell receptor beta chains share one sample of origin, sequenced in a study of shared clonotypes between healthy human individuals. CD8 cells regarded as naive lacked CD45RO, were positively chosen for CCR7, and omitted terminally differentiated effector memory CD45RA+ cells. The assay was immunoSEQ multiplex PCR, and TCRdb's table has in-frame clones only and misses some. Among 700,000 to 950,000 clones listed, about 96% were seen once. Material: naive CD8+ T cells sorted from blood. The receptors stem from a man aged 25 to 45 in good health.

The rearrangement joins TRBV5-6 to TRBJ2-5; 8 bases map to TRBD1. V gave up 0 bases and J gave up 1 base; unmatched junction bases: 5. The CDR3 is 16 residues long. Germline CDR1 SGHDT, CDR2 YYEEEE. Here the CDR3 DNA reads TGTGCCAGCAGCTTGGCTTACAGGGGGTCCCAAGAGACCCAGTACTTC. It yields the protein CASSLAYRGSQETQYF.

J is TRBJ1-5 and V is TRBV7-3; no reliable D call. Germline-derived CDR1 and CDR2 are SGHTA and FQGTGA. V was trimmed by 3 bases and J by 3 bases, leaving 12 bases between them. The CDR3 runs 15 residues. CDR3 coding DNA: TGTGCCAGCAGCTTTGGGAACATACCCAATCAGCCCCAGCATTTT. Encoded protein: CASSFGNIPNQPQHF.

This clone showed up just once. CDR3 in amino acids: CASSLAGGAETQYF. The CDR3 coding sequence is TGTGCCAGCAGTTTAGCGGGAGGTGCAGAGACCCAGTACTTC. The J gene is TRBJ2-5, the V gene TRBV28, with 8 positions matching TRBD2. The ends lost 2 bases at V and 4 bases at J; junction bases unmatched: 3. The CDR3 sequence is 14 residues long. Germline V gene data show CDR1 as MDHEN and CDR2 as SYDVKM.